This T cell receptor beta chain originates from a study of T-cell reconstitution after alpha-beta-depleted transplantation in children. Researchers prepared the TCRbeta library using unique molecular identifiers, the study reports. TCRdb reprocessed the PCR reads via MiXCR and lists one record per CDR3 protein. The sample has hundreds of thousands of distinct CDR3 sequences, roughly a tenth seen once. This clonotype has more than one count but fewer than ten. The CDR3 is 15 amino acids. The germline V gene encodes CDR1 MNHEY and CDR2 SVGEGT. V dropped 6 bases and J dropped 10 bases, with 19 bases sitting between them.

The sequences come from PBMCs from the stem cell graft donor, collected from the stem cell graft. The V and J genes are TRBV6-2 or TRBV6-3 and TRBJ1-6; D is unclear. The TCR comes from a human donor who donated a stem cell graft to a child with acute myeloid leukemia. The CDR3 nucleotides read TGTGCCAGCAGAGAGAGTTCAGGCCTCGGATCACCCCTCCACTTT. It is translated as CASRESSGLGSPLHF.